This TCR beta chain appears in the sequencing data of a study of Ad26.COV2.S vaccination and SARS-CoV-2 variants. The CDR3 totals 15 residues. Germline V gives CDR1 GTSNPN, CDR2 SVGIG (reference sequence). Trimming removed 0 bases at V and 7 bases at J, with 15 bases between. Generated by immunoSEQ multiplex PCR, the TCRdb table keeps only in-frame clones and is missing some. The sample lists about 400,000 clones, around 89% occurring once. Treatment: roughly 18 received Ad26.COV2.S at low or high dose, single or two shots; 5 received placebo; per-sample allocation not given. Sampling was done on day 63 after the first vaccine or placebo injection.

The clonotype originates from a person between 18 and 59 years old who received the Ad26.COV2.S COVID-19 vaccine or a placebo. The chain carries TRBV30 and TRBJ1-4, with D possibly being TRBD1 (5 bases). The sequenced sample was peripheral blood, obtained in a trial of Ad26.COV2.S vaccine versus placebo. As DNA, the CDR3 is TGTGCCTGGAGTGTCGGGGGACTGGAGGTTGAAAAACTGTTTTTT. Translation gives CAWSVGGLEVEKLFF. Variable domain in full (rest from reference TRBV30 and TRBJ1-4): SQTIHQWPATLVQPVGSPLSLECTVEGTSNPNLYWYRQAAGRGLQLLFYSVGIGQISSEVPQNLSASRPQDRQFILSSKKLLLSDSGFYLCAWSVGGLEVEKLFFGSGTQLSVL.